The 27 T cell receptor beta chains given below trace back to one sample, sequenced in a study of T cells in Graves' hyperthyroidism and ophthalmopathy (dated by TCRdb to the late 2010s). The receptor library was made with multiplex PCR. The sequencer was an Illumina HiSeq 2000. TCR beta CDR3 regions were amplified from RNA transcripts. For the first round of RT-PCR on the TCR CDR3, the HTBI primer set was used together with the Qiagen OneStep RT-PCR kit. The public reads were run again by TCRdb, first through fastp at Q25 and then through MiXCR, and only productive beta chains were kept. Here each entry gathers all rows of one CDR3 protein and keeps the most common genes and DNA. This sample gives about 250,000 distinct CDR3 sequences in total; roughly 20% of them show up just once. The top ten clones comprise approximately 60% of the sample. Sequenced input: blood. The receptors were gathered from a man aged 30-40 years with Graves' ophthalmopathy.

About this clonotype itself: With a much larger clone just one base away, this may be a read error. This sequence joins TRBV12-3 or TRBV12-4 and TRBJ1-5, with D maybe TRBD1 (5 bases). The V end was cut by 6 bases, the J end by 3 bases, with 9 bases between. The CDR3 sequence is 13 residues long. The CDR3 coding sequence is TGTGCCAGCAGGGGACGGTCCAATCAGCCCCAGCATTTT. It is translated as CASRGRSNQPQHF.

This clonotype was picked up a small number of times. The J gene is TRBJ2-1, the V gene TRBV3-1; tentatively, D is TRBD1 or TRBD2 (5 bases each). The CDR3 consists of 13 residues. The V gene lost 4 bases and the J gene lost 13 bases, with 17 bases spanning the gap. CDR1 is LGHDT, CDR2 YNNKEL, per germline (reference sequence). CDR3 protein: CASSPRDRRSQFF. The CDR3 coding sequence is TGTGCCAGCAGCCCCCGGGACCGAAGAAGCCAGTTCTTC.

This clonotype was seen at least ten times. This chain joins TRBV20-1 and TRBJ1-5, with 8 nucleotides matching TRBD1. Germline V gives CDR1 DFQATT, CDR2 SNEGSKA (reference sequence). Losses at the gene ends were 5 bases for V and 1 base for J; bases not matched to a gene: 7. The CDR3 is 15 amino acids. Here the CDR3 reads CSAVNTGGSNQPQHF. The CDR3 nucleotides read TGCAGTGCTGTCAACACAGGGGGAAGCAATCAGCCCCAGCATTTT.

The chain's CDR3 is CASSVAAGDYETQYF. In DNA, the CDR3 is TGTGCCAGCAGCGTAGCTGCGGGAGATTATGAGACCCAGTACTTC. The V and J genes are TRBV9 and TRBJ2-5, with 7 bases identical to TRBD2. The length of the CDR3 is 15 residues. Trimming removed 0 bases from V and 5 bases from J; junction bases left unmatched: 7. Looked up from germline, CDR1 is SGDLS and CDR2 is YYNGEE. The full variable domain, rest sourced from reference TRBV9 and TRBJ2-5, is DSGVTQTPKHLITATGQRVTLRCSPRSGDLSVYWYQQSLDQGLQFLIQYYNGEERAKGNILERFSAQQFPDLHSELNLSSLELGDSALYFCASSVAAGDYETQYFGPGTRLLVL.

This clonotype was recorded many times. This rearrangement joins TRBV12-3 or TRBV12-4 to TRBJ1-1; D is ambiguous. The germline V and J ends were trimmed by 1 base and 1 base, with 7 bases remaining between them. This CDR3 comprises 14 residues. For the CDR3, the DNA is TGTGCCAGCAGTTTAGAACGGGAGAACACTGAAGCTTTCTTT. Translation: CASSLERENTEAFF.

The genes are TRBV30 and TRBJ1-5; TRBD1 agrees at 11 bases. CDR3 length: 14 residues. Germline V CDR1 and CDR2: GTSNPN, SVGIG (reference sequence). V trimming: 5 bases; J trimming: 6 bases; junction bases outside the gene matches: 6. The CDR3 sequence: CAWDSGTGGQPQHF. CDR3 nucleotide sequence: TGTGCCTGGGACTCCGGGACAGGGGGTCAGCCCCAGCATTTT.

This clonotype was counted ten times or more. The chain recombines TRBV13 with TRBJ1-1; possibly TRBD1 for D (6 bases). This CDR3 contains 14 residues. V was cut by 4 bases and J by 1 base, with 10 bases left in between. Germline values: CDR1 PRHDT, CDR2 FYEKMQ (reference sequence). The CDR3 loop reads CASSSGQQNTEAFF. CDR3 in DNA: TGTGCCAGCAGCTCCGGACAGCAGAACACTGAAGCTTTCTTT.

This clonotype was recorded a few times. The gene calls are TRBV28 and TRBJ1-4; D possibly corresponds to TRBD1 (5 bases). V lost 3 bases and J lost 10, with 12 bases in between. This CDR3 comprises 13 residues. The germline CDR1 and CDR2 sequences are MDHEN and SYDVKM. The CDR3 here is CASSFGRDGKLFF. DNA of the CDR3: TGTGCCAGCAGTTTTGGTAGGGACGGAAAACTGTTTTTT.

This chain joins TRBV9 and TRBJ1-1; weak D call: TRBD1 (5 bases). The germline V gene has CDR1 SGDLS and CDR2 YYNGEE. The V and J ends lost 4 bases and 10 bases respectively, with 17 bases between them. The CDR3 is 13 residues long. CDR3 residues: CASSPGGRVAAFF. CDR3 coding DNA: TGTGCCAGCAGCCCGGGGGGACGCGTCGCAGCTTTCTTT.

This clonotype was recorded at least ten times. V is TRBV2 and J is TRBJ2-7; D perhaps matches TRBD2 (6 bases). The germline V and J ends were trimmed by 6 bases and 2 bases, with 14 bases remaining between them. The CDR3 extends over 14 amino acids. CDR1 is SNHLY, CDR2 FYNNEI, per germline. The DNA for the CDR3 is TGTGCCAGCAGCCAGGCCGCGGGGCCCTACGAGCAGTACTTC. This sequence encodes CASSQAAGPYEQYF.

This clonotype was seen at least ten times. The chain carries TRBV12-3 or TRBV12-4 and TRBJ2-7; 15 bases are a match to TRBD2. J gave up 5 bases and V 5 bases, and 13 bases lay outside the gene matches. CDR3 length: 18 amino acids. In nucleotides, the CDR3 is TGTGCCAGCAGTCCGTGGACTAGCGGGAGGGCCGGGTGGAACGAGCAGTACTTC. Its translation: CASSPWTSGRAGWNEQYF.

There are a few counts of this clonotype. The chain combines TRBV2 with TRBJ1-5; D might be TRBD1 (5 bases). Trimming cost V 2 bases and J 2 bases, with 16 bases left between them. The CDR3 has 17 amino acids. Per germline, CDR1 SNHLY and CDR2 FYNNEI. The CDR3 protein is CASSELGLPGGNQPQHF. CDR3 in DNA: TGTGCCAGCAGTGAACTGGGCCTCCCGGGGGGCAATCAGCCCCAGCATTTT.

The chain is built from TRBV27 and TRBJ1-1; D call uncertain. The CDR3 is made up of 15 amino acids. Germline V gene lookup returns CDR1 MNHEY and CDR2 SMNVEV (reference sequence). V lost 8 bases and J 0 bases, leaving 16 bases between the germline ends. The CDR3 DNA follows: TGTGCCAGCGGCCCCAACTGGCGGCTGAACACTGAAGCTTTCTTT. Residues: CASGPNWRLNTEAFF.

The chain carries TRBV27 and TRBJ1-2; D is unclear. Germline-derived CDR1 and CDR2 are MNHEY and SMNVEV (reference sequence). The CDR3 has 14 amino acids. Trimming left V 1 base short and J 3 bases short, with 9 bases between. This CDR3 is CASSLFARDYGYTF. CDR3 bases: TGTGCCAGCAGTTTATTCGCGAGAGACTATGGCTACACCTTC.

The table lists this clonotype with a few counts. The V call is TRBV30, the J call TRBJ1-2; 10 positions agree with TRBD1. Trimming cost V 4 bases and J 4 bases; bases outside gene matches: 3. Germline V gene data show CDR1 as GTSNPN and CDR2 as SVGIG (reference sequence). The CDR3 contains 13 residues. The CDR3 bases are TGTGCCTGGACCCGGACAGGGGGCTATGGCTACACCTTC. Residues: CAWTRTGGYGYTF.

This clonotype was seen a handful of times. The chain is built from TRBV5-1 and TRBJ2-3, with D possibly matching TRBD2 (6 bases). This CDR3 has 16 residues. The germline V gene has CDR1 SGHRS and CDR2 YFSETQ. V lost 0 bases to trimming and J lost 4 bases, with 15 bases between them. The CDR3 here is CASSLAGGSIADTQYF. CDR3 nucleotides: TGCGCCAGCAGCTTGGCTGGGGGGAGTATCGCAGATACGCAGTATTTT.

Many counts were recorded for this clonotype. The DNA for the CDR3 is TGTGCCAGCAGCGGGGACAGGGGCGCTAACGGGAGCACCTTC. This gives the protein CASSGDRGANGSTF. The gene calls are TRBV2 and TRBJ1-2, with 10 bases lining up with TRBD1. Germline trimming cut 6 bases from V and 13 bases from J; bases unmatched to any gene: 14. CDR3 size: 14 residues. The germline V gene encodes CDR1 SNHLY and CDR2 FYNNEI.

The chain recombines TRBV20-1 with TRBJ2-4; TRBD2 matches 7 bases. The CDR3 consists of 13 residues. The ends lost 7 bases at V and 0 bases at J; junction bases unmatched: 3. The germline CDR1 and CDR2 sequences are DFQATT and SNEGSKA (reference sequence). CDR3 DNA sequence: TGCAGTGGGGAGGGGATAGCCAAAAACATTCAGTACTTC. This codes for CSGEGIAKNIQYF.

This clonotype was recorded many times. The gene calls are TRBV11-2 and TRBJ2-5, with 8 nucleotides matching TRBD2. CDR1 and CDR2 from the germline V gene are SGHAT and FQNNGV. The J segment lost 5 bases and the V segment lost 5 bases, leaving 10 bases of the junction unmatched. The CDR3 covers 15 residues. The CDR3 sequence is CASSPGGGGGETQYF. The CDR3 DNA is TGTGCCAGCAGCCCCGGGGGGGGAGGCGGGGAGACCCAGTACTTC.

Here the CDR3 DNA reads TGCGCCAGCAGCTTGGTCGTAGCGGGAGGGCCTAGCACAGATACGCAGTATTTT. Translation: CASSLVVAGGPSTDTQYF. The V gene is TRBV5-1, the J gene TRBJ2-3, with TRBD2 matching 11 bases. Trimming cost V 0 bases and J 0 bases; bases outside gene matches: 6. The germline V gene encodes CDR1 SGHRS and CDR2 YFSETQ. The CDR3 covers 18 residues.

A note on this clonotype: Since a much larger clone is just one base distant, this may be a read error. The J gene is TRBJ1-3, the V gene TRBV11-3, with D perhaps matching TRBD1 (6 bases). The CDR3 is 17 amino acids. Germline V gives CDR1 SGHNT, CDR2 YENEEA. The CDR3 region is CASSSGHYIGLGNAIYF. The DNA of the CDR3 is TGTGCCAGCAGCTCGGGACATTACATTGGATTGGGAAACGCCATATATTTT.

The CDR3 sequence is CASSYGQGGSIQYF. The CDR3 nucleotides read TGTGCCAGCAGTTACGGGCAGGGGGGGTCCATTCAGTACTTC. J is TRBJ2-4 and V is TRBV6-5; D may correspond to TRBD1 or TRBD2 (7 bases each). V dropped 2 bases and J dropped 9 bases, with 14 bases sitting between them. The CDR3 runs 14 residues. Germline lookup yields CDR1 MNHEY and CDR2 SVGAGI.

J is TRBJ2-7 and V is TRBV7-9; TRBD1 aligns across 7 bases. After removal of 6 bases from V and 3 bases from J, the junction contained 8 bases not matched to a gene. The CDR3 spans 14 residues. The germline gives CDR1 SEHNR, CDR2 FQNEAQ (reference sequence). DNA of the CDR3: TGTGCCAGCAGATCGGACAGGTTAAGCTACGAGCAGTACTTC. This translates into CASRSDRLSYEQYF.

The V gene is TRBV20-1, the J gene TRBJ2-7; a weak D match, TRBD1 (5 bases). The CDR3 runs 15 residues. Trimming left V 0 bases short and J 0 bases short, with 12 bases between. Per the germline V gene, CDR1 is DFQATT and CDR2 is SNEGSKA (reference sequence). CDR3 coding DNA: TGCAGTGCTAGAGACGCGGACACTATCTCCTACGAGCAGTACTTC. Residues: CSARDADTISYEQYF.

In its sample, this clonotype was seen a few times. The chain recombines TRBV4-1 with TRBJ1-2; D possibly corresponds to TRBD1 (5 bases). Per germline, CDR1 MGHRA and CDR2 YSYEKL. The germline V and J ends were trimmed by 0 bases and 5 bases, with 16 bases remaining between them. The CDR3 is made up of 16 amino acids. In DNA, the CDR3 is TGCGCCAGCAGCCAAGATCTCGTCGGGAGGGGATATGGCTACACCTTC. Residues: CASSQDLVGRGYGYTF.

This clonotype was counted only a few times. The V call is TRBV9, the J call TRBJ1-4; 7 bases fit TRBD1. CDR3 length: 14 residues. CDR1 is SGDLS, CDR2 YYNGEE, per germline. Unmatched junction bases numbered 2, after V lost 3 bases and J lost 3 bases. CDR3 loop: CASSGTGANEKLFF. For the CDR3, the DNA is TGTGCCAGCAGCGGAACAGGGGCTAATGAAAAACTGTTTTTT.

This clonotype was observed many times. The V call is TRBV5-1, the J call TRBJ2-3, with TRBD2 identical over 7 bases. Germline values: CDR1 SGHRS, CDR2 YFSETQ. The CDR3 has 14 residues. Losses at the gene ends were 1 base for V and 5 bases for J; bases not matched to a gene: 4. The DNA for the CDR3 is TGCGCCAGCAGCTTGAAGCCGGGAGGAGATACGCAGTATTTT. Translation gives CASSLKPGGDTQYF.